Each of the 4 T cell receptor beta chains below was sequenced from the same sample in a study of blood T cell repertoires in COVID-19. Libraries were prepared by immunoSEQ multiplex PCR; TCRdb keeps only in-frame clonotypes and omits some of them. The sample carries under 85,000 clones, approximately 84% recorded once. Source material: peripheral blood. Receptors originate from a man aged 50 or older with COVID-19, enrolled during active disease.

The chain has TRBV25-1 and TRBJ2-3; TRBD1 agrees at 7 bases. CDR1 is MGHDK, CDR2 SYGVNS, per germline. Losses at the gene ends were 3 bases for V and 2 bases for J; bases not matched to a gene: 11. This CDR3 comprises 17 residues. CDR3 in amino acids: CASSDQTGVWATDTQYF. The DNA for the CDR3 is TGTGCCAGCAGTGACCAAACAGGGGTTTGGGCCACAGATACGCAGTATTTT.

The V call is TRBV11-3, the J call TRBJ1-1, with no clear D. The V end was cut by 5 bases, the J end by 1 base, with 8 bases between. The CDR3 is 13 amino acids. Per germline, CDR1 SGHNT and CDR2 YENEEA. For the CDR3, the DNA is TGTGCCAGCAGCGCCGCGAGGAACACTGAAGCTTTCTTT. Its translation is CASSAARNTEAFF.

The chain has TRBV5-4 and TRBJ2-5; tentative D call: TRBD1 (6 bases). The CDR3 is made up of 14 amino acids. From germline, CDR1 is SGHNT and CDR2 YYREEE (reference sequence). V was clipped by 0 bases and J by 5 bases, with 11 bases between them. CDR3 nucleotides: TGTGCCAGCAGCTTGGGCCGGACAGTGGAGACCCAGTACTTC. Its protein product is CASSLGRTVETQYF. The whole variable domain, filled in from reference TRBV5-4 and TRBJ2-5, reads ETGVTQSPTHLIKTRGQQVTLRCSSQSGHNTVSWYQQALGQGPQFIFQYYREEENGRGNFPPRFSGLQFPNYSSELNVNALELDDSALYLCASSLGRTVETQYFGPGTRLLVL.

The gene calls are TRBV3-1 (or the pseudogene TRBV3-2) and TRBJ2-2; D remains ambiguous. Germline assignment: CDR1 LGHDT and CDR2 YNNKEL (reference sequence). The V end was cut by 1 base, the J end by 3 bases, with 6 bases between. This CDR3 spans 14 amino acids. The DNA for the CDR3 is TGTGCCAGCAGCCAAGTCTCGGACACCGGGGAGCTGTTTTTT. It encodes CASSQVSDTGELFF.